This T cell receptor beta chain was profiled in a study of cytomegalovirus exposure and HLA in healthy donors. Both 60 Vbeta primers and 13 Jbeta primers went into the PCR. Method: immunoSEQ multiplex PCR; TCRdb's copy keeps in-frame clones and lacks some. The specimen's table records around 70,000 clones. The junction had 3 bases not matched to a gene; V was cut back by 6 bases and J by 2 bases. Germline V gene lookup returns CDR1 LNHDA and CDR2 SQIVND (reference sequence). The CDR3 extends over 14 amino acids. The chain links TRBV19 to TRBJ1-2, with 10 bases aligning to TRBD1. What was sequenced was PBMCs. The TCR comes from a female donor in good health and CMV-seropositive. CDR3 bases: TGTGCCAGTAGGCGGGACAGGGGAAACTATGGCTACACCTTC. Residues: CASRRDRGNYGYTF.